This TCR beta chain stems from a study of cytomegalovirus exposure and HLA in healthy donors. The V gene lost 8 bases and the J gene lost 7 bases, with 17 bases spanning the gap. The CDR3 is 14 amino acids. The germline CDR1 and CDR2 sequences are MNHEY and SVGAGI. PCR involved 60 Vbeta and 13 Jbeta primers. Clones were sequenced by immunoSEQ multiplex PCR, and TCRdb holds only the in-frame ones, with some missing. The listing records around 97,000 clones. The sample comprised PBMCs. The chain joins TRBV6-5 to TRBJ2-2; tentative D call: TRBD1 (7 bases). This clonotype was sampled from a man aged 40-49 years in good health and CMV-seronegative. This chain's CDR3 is CASVKTGRIGELFF. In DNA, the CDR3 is TGTGCCAGCGTAAAGACAGGGAGGATCGGGGAGCTGTTTTTT.